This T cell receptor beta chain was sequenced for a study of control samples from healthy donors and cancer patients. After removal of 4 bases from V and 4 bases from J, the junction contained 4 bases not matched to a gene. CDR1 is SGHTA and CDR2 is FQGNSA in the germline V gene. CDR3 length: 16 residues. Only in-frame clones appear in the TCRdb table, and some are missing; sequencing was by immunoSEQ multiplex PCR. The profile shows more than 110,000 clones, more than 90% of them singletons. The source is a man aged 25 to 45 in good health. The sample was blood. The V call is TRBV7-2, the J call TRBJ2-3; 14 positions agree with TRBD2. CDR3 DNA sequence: TGTGCCAGCAGCTACCGACTAGCGGGAGGGCCAGATACGCAGTATTTT. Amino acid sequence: CASSYRLAGGPDTQYF.